The 2 T cell receptor beta chains reported below all come from one sample, sequenced in a study of shared clonotypes between healthy human individuals. Measured with immunoSEQ multiplex PCR; TCRdb has only the in-frame clones, and not every one. This repertoire shows 2 million to 2.5 million clones, 95% found once; its top ten account for over 0.1%. The source material was naive CD4+ T cells sorted from blood. Subset noted: CD45RA+ positively selected. These receptors came from a young man in good health.

This sequence joins TRBV6-1 and TRBJ1-2; a weak D match, TRBD1 (5 bases). The length of the CDR3 is 17 residues. Trimming stripped 4 bases from V and 3 bases from J, with 21 bases between. Germline values: CDR1 MNHNS, CDR2 SASEGT. The CDR3 reads CASSVLGAGGADYGYTF. CDR3 DNA: TGTGCCAGCAGTGTTCTAGGGGCGGGAGGAGCGGACTATGGCTACACCTTC.

The chain recombines TRBV10-1 with TRBJ2-1; 11 nucleotides match TRBD2. The V gene's germline CDR1 is WNHNN and CDR2 SYGVQD (reference sequence). Unmatched junction bases numbered 11, after V lost 3 bases and J lost 1 base. CDR3 length: 19 amino acids. CDR3 amino acids: CASSDSPSGRSVSYNEQFF. In DNA, the CDR3 is TGCGCCAGCAGTGATTCTCCTAGCGGGAGGTCGGTGTCCTACAATGAGCAGTTCTTC.